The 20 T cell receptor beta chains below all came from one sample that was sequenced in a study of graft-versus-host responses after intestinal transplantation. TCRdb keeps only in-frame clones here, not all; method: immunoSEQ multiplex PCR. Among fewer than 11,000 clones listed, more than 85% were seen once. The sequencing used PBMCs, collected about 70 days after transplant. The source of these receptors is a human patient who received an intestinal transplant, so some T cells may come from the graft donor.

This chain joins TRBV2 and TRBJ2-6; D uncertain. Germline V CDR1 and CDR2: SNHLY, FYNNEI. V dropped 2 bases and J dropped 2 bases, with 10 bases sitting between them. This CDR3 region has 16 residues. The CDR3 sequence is CASSEMALTGANVLTF. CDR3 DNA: TGTGCCAGCAGTGAAATGGCCCTAACTGGGGCCAACGTCCTGACTTTC.

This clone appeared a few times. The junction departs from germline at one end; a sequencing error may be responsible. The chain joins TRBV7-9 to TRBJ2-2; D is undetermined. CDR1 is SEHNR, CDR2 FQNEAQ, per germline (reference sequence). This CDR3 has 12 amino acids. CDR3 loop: CASSPNAGELFF. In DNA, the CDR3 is TGTGCCAGCAGCCCGAACGCCGGGGAGCTGTTTTTT.

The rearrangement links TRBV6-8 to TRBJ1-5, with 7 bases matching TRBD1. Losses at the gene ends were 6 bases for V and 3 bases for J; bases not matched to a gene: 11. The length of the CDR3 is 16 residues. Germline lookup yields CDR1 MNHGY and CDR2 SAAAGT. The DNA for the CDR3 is TGTGCCAGCAGCTTTCCGACAGGGCTGGACAATCAGCCCCAGCATTTT. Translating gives CASSFPTGLDNQPQHF.

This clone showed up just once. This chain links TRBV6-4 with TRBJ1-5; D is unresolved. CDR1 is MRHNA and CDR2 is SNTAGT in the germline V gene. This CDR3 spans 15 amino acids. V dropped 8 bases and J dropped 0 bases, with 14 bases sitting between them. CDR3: CASYIRRYSNQPQHF. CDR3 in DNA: TGTGCCAGCTATATTCGACGGTATAGCAATCAGCCCCAGCATTTT.

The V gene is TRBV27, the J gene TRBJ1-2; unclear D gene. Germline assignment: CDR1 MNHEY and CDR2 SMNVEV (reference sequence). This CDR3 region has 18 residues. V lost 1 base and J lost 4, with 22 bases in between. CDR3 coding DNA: TGTGCCAGCAGTTTATTCGGCCGACATGGGCTCCTTGGCTATGGCTACACCTTC. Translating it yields CASSLFGRHGLLGYGYTF.

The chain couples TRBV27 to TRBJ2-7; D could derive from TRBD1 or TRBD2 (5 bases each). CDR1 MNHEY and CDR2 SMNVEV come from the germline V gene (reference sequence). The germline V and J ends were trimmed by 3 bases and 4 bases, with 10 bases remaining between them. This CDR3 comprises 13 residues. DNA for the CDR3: TGTGCCAGCAGTTTGGGACCCGCATACGAGCAGTACTTC. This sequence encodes CASSLGPAYEQYF.

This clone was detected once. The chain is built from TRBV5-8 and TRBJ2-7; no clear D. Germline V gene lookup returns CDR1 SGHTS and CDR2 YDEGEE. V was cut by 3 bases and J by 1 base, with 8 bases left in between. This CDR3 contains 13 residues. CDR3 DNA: TGTGCCAGCAGCTCGGGTCTTTCCTACGAGCAGTACTTC. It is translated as CASSSGLSYEQYF.

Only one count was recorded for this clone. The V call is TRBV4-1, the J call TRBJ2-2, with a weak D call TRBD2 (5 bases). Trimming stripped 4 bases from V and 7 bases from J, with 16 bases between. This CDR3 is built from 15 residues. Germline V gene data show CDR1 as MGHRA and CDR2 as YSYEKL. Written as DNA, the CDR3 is TGCGCCAGCAGCCTAGACCCGGGGATTCGCGGGGAGCTGTTTTTT. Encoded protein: CASSLDPGIRGELFF.

CDR3 loop: CASKTGLNTEAFF. In nucleotides, the CDR3 is TGCGCCAGCAAGACAGGCCTGAACACTGAAGCTTTCTTT. The genes are TRBV10-1 and TRBJ1-1, with TRBD1 as a possible D gene (6 bases). The CDR3 is 13 amino acids. Deletions cut 7 bases from V and 0 bases from J, with 9 bases between. CDR1 WNHNN and CDR2 SYGVQD come from the germline V gene (reference sequence).

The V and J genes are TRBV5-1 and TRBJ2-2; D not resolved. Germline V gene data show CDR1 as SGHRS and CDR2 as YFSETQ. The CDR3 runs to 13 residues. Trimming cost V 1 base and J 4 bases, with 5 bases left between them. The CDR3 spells CASSLLGTGELFF. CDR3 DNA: TGCGCCAGCAGCTTGCTGGGCACCGGGGAGCTGTTTTTT. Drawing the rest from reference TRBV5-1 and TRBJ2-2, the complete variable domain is KAGVTQTPRYLIKTRGQQVTLSCSPISGHRSVSWYQQTPGQGLQFLFEYFSETQRNKGNFPGRFSGRQFSNSRSEMNVSTLELGDSALYLCASSLLGTGELFFGEGSRLTVL.

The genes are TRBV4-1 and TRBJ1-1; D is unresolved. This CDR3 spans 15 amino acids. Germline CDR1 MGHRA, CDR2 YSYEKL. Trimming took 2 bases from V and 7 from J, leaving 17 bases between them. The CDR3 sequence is CASSQFLNGRYEAFF. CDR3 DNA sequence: TGCGCCAGCAGCCAATTCCTCAACGGACGGTATGAAGCTTTCTTT.

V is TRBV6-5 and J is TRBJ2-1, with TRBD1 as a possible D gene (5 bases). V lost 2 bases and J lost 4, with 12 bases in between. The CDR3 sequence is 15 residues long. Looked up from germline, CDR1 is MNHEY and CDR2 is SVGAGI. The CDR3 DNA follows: TGTGCCAGCAGTTACCAAGTGGACAATTACAATGAGCAGTTCTTC. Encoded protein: CASSYQVDNYNEQFF.

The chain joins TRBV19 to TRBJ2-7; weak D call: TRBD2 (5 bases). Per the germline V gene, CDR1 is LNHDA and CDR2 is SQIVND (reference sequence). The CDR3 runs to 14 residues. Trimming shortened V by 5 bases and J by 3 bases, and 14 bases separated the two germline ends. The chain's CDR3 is CASSRGLSHYEQYF. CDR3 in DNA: TGTGCCAGTAGTCGCGGACTCAGCCACTACGAGCAGTACTTC.

The CDR3 coding sequence is TGCGCCAGCAGCCAAGGAGGGGCCACAGATACGCAGTATTTT. It encodes CASSQGGATDTQYF. This chain uses TRBV4-1 with TRBJ2-3, with D perhaps TRBD1 or TRBD2 (5 bases each). The CDR3 totals 14 residues. Germline CDR1 reads MGHRA; CDR2 reads YSYEKL. V lost 1 base and J 2 bases, leaving 7 bases between the germline ends.

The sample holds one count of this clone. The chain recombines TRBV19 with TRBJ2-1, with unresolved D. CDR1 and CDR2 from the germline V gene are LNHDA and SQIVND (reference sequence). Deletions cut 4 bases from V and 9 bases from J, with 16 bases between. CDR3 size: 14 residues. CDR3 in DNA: TGTGCCAGTAGTACGCTTGGTATTTGGGGTGAGCAGTTCTTC. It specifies CASSTLGIWGEQFF.

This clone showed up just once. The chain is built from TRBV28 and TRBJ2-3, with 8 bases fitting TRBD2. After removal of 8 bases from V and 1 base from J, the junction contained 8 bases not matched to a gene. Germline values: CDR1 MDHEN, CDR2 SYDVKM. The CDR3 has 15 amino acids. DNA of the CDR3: TGTGCCAGCGATCCTCGGGGGGGGCGCACAGATACGCAGTATTTT. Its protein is CASDPRGGRTDTQYF.

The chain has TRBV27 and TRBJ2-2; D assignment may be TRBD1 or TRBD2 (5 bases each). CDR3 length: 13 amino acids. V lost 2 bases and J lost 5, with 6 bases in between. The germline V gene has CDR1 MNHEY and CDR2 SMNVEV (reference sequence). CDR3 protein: CASSLGGTGELFF. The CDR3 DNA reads TGTGCCAGCAGTTTAGGGGGAACCGGGGAGCTGTTTTTT.

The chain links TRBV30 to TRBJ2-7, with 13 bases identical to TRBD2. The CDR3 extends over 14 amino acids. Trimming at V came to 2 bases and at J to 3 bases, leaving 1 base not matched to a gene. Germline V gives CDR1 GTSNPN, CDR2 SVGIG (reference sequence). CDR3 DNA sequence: TGTGCCTGGAGTCGGACTAGCGGGAGCTACGAGCAGTACTTC. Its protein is CAWSRTSGSYEQYF.

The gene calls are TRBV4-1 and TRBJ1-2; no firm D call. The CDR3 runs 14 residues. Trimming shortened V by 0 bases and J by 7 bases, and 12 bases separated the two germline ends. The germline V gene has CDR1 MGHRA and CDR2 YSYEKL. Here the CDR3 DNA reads TGCGCCAGCAGCCAAGAGACCCGGGTAGCTGGCTACACCTTC. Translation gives CASSQETRVAGYTF.

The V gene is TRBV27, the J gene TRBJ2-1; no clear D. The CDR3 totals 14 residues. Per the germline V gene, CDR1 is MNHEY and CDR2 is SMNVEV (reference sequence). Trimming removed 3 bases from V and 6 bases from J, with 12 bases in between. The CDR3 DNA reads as TGTGCCAGCAGTTTGGGGAAATTTCGCAATGAGCAGTTCTTC. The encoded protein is CASSLGKFRNEQFF.